These 27 T cell receptor beta chains were all obtained from the same sample, sequenced in a study of CD8 T cells in ankylosing spondylitis. TCRdb called the 5' RACE reads again in MiXCR, with one record for every CDR3 protein. Among approximately 25,000 distinct CDR3 sequences listed, about 17% were seen once. Sequenced sample: blood. The receptors were sampled from a male donor with ankylosing spondylitis or in good health (not recorded which).

This clonotype was counted between two and nine times. This chain links TRBV28 with TRBJ2-1, with a weak D call TRBD1 (6 bases). V was pared by 4 bases and J by 0 bases, with 10 bases between. The CDR3 is made up of 15 amino acids. CDR1 and CDR2 from the germline V gene are MDHEN and SYDVKM. CDR3 sequence: CASSYPTGSYNEQFF. For the CDR3, the DNA is TGTGCCAGCAGTTATCCGACAGGCTCCTACAATGAGCAGTTCTTC. The full variable domain, in which reference TRBV28 and TRBJ2-1 provide the parts outside the CDR3, is DVKVTQSSRYLVKRTGEKVFLECVQDMDHENMFWYRQDPGLGLRLIYFSYDVKMKEKGDIPEGYSVSREKKERFSLILESASTNQTSMYLCASSYPTGSYNEQFFGPGTRLTVL.

The chain couples TRBV29-1 to TRBJ2-3; TRBD1 agrees at 8 bases. The CDR3 loop spans 13 amino acids. J lost 0 bases, V lost 7 bases, and 3 bases had no gene match. From germline, CDR1 is SQVTM and CDR2 ANQGSEA. The CDR3 nucleotides read TGCAGCGCTCAGGGGGCGAGCACAGATACGCAGTATTTT. Translated: CSAQGASTDTQYF.

This clonotype occurred once. The chain employs TRBV2 and TRBJ2-4; unclear D gene. Germline V gives CDR1 SNHLY, CDR2 FYNNEI. The length of the CDR3 is 11 residues. Trimming shortened V by 6 bases and J by 8 bases, and 8 bases separated the two germline ends. Here the CDR3 reads CASRGMHIQYF. Written as DNA, the CDR3 is TGTGCCAGCAGGGGTATGCACATTCAGTACTTC.

The V call is TRBV28, the J call TRBJ1-4, with no clear D. V lost 2 bases, J lost 8 bases, and 15 bases lay in between. The CDR3 is made up of 15 amino acids. Germline-derived CDR1 and CDR2 are MDHEN and SYDVKM. CDR3 coding DNA: TGTGCCAGCAGTTTAGGGCCTCCCATCGGCGAAAAACTGTTTTTT. Encoded protein: CASSLGPPIGEKLFF.

This chain uses TRBV24-1 with TRBJ2-1; TRBD1 aligns across 10 bases. Germline CDR1 is KGHDR and CDR2 is SFDVKD. This CDR3 has 16 amino acids. The V gene end was trimmed by 6 bases and the J gene end by 7 bases; junction bases not matched to a gene: 11. In DNA, the CDR3 is TGTGCCACCAGTACTTCCAGGACAGGGGGGGTGAATGAGCAGTTCTTC. Translating gives CATSTSRTGGVNEQFF.

V gene TRBV12-3 or TRBV12-4 combines with J gene TRBJ2-5, with a tentative D call TRBD1 (5 bases). Trimming removed 3 bases from V and 4 bases from J, with 12 bases in between. This CDR3 spans 14 amino acids. CDR3 sequence (DNA): TGTGCCAGCAGTTTGACAGCTTCGGGAGAGACCCAGTACTTC. This codes for CASSLTASGETQYF.

This clonotype was counted at least ten times. The rearrangement joins TRBV7-2 to TRBJ2-5; TRBD2 matches 10 bases. The CDR3 has 15 amino acids. J gave up 5 bases and V 5 bases, and 8 bases lay outside the gene matches. Germline values: CDR1 SGHTA, CDR2 FQGNSA. The CDR3 here is CASSPSGGAIETQYF. CDR3 DNA sequence: TGTGCCAGCAGCCCAAGCGGGGGGGCCATCGAGACCCAGTACTTC.

A few counts support this clonotype. The chain carries TRBV10-2 and TRBJ2-2; D is possibly TRBD1 or TRBD2 (5 bases each). The V end lost 8 bases, the J end lost 6 bases, and 13 bases lay between the germline ends. The CDR3 totals 13 residues. Germline-derived CDR1 and CDR2 are WSHSY and SAAADI. The CDR3 coding sequence is TGCGCCAGCCGGGACGGTGGGGCCGGGGAGCTGTTTTTT. Protein sequence: CASRDGGAGELFF.

The chain joins TRBV20-1 to TRBJ1-1; D remains unclear. There are 15 residues in the CDR3. The germline V gene encodes CDR1 DFQATT and CDR2 SNEGSKA (reference sequence). V lost 0 bases, J lost 6 bases, and 17 bases lay in between. The CDR3 region has the DNA TGCAGTGCTAGAGATCCCGGAGATTTAGCGGCTGAAGCTTTCTTT. Protein product: CSARDPGDLAAEAFF.

In this sample, this clonotype turned up many times. The J gene is TRBJ2-7, the V gene TRBV12-3 or TRBV12-4; TRBD2 aligns across 7 bases. The J segment lost 2 bases and the V segment lost 5 bases, leaving 6 bases of the junction unmatched. The CDR3 loop spans 14 amino acids. The CDR3, as DNA: TGTGCCAGCAGTGCCTCGCGGGGGACCTACGAGCAGTACTTC. As protein: CASSASRGTYEQYF.

This clonotype was counted many times. This sequence joins TRBV6-2 or TRBV6-3 and TRBJ2-7; TRBD1 is a possible D gene (6 bases). Germline lookup yields CDR1 MNHEY and CDR2 SVGEGT. The CDR3 spans 14 residues. V lost 7 bases and J lost 7, with 20 bases in between. For the CDR3, the DNA is TGTGCCAGCACATTCTATTCCGGGACACGGGAGCAGTACTTC. It translates to CASTFYSGTREQYF.

This clonotype was counted ten times or more. The chain combines TRBV12-3 or TRBV12-4 with TRBJ1-6; D might be TRBD1 (5 bases). Trimming stripped 4 bases from V and 6 bases from J, with 13 bases between. CDR3 length equals 15 residues. The CDR3 DNA reads as TGTGCCAGCAGTTCCTTTGGGGGTGGTAATTCACCCCTCCACTTT. It codes for CASSSFGGGNSPLHF.

This clonotype showed up many times. The rearrangement uses TRBV20-1 and TRBJ2-1; D is unresolved. V was trimmed by 7 bases and J by 7 bases, leaving 14 bases between them. This CDR3 comprises 12 residues. The germline V gene encodes CDR1 DFQATT and CDR2 SNEGSKA (reference sequence). In DNA form, the CDR3 reads TGCAGTGTTCCGGGCCCCCCTAATGAGCAGTTCTTC. Translated, it gives CSVPGPPNEQFF.

This clonotype has only one observation. The rearrangement uses TRBV28 and TRBJ1-1; D is perhaps TRBD1 (6 bases). The CDR3 is made up of 13 amino acids. Germline values: CDR1 MDHEN, CDR2 SYDVKM. Trimming pared 8 bases from V and 7 bases from J, leaving 17 bases between. The CDR3 nucleotides read TGTGCCAGCCCGGGACGGGGGGCCGGTGAAGCTTTCTTT. As protein: CASPGRGAGEAFF.

This clonotype has a handful of counts. This chain connects TRBV4-2 to TRBJ1-5; D gene ambiguous. The V gene's germline CDR1 is LGHNA and CDR2 YNFKEQ. V shed 4 bases and J shed 6 bases, with 10 bases lying between them. The CDR3 has 13 amino acids. The CDR3 bases are TGTGCCAGCAGCCTGACGCGGAGTCAGCCCCAGCATTTT. Its translation is CASSLTRSQPQHF.

This clonotype was recorded a few times. At one end the junction does not follow the germline gene, possibly because of a read error. J is TRBJ2-1 and V is TRBV7-6; 7 bases match TRBD1. The CDR3 has 15 residues. Per the germline V gene, CDR1 is SGHVS and CDR2 is FNYEAQ. The DNA for the CDR3 is TGTGCCAGCAGCTTCCCCAGGGGGACCTACAAAGAGCAGTTCTTC. Its protein product is CASSFPRGTYKEQFF.

The chain uses TRBV5-6 and TRBJ1-1; D is undetermined. CDR1 SGHDT and CDR2 YYEEEE come from the germline V gene. Trimming pared 0 bases from V and 1 base from J, leaving 7 bases between. The length of the CDR3 is 14 residues. CDR3 coding DNA: TGTGCCAGCAGCTTGGGTCCAGGGAACACTGAAGCTTTCTTT. Encoded protein: CASSLGPGNTEAFF.

This clonotype was observed many times. This chain links TRBV20-1 with TRBJ2-3; 8 positions agree with TRBD2. The CDR3 runs to 14 residues. Germline CDR1 reads DFQATT; CDR2 reads SNEGSKA (reference sequence). V lost 4 bases and J lost 3; bases outside the gene matches: 6. CDR3: CSATPGGGTDTQYF. The CDR3 DNA is TGCAGTGCTACCCCCGGGGGGGGGACAGATACGCAGTATTTT.

The chain is built from TRBV7-2 and TRBJ2-3; possibly TRBD2 for D (6 bases). This CDR3 comprises 14 residues. V gave up 5 bases and J gave up 5 bases, with 14 bases separating them. Looked up from germline, CDR1 is SGHTA and CDR2 is FQGNSA. As DNA, the CDR3 is TGTGCCAGCAGCCCTGAGGGAGGATTAGATACGCAGTATTTT. It is translated as CASSPEGGLDTQYF.

In this sample, this clonotype turned up many times. The V and J genes are TRBV5-1 and TRBJ2-3; D assignment may be TRBD1 or TRBD2 (5 bases each). This CDR3 region has 16 residues. V lost 0 bases to trimming and J lost 0 bases, with 11 bases between them. CDR1 is SGHRS and CDR2 is YFSETQ in the germline V gene. The CDR3 DNA follows: TGCGCCAGCAGCTTGGACAATGGGGGTAGCACAGATACGCAGTATTTT. It translates to CASSLDNGGSTDTQYF.

This clonotype was counted at least ten times. The V and J genes are TRBV4-1 and TRBJ1-1; D gene ambiguous. The CDR3 is 13 residues long. V dropped 1 base and J dropped 8 bases, with 11 bases sitting between them. Germline V CDR1 and CDR2: MGHRA, YSYEKL. The CDR3 is CASSQVGFHEAFF. As DNA, the CDR3 is TGCGCCAGCAGCCAAGTAGGGTTTCACGAAGCTTTCTTT.

This clonotype was found many times. The chain combines TRBV7-9 with TRBJ2-5; 10 bases fit TRBD2. V was pared by 4 bases and J by 2 bases, with 4 bases of the junction left unmatched. The germline CDR1 and CDR2 sequences are SEHNR and FQNEAQ (reference sequence). The CDR3 is 15 amino acids. The DNA for the CDR3 is TGTGCCAGCAGCTCCGGGACTAGCGAGCAAGAGACCCAGTACTTC. Its translation is CASSSGTSEQETQYF.

The chain joins TRBV5-1 to TRBJ2-5; unclear D gene. Germline V gene data show CDR1 as SGHRS and CDR2 as YFSETQ. V dropped 0 bases and J dropped 2 bases, with 2 bases sitting between them. The CDR3 totals 12 residues. CDR3 nucleotides: TGCGCCAGCAGCTTGGTGCAAGAGACCCAGTACTTC. Residues: CASSLVQETQYF.

In its sample, this clonotype was seen many times. The rearrangement links TRBV2 to TRBJ2-1; the match to TRBD1 covers 9 bases. The V and J ends lost 5 bases and 6 bases, in that order; junction bases with no gene match: 8. CDR1 and CDR2 from the germline V gene are SNHLY and FYNNEI. The CDR3 extends over 15 amino acids. CDR3 protein: CASSNHRGQSNEQFF. The DNA for the CDR3 is TGTGCCAGCAGTAACCACAGGGGGCAATCCAATGAGCAGTTCTTC.

The chain links TRBV2 to TRBJ2-2, with D tentatively TRBD1 or TRBD2 (5 bases each). Per germline, CDR1 SNHLY and CDR2 FYNNEI. This CDR3 comprises 17 residues. The germline V and J ends were trimmed by 2 bases and 0 bases, with 13 bases remaining between them. The CDR3 protein is CASSEFWGGSNTGELFF. The CDR3, as DNA: TGTGCCAGCAGTGAATTCTGGGGCGGGTCGAACACCGGGGAGCTGTTTTTT.

Many counts were recorded for this clonotype. The chain uses TRBV20-1 and TRBJ1-1, with D possibly matching TRBD1 (6 bases). The CDR3 sequence is 12 residues long. From germline, CDR1 is DFQATT and CDR2 SNEGSKA (reference sequence). Between the trimmed V and J ends, which lost 3 bases and 11 bases, there was a span of 16 bases. Here the CDR3 DNA reads TGCAGTGCTAGCCCACCACAGGGCCGGGCTTTCTTT. This codes for CSASPPQGRAFF.

This clonotype was observed a few times. The chain has TRBV7-9 and TRBJ2-7, with D unresolved. The CDR3 runs 13 residues. V was cut by 1 base and J by 4 bases, with 8 bases left in between. Germline CDR1 and CDR2: SEHNR and FQNEAQ (reference sequence). The CDR3 spells CASSLGEKYEQYF. DNA for the CDR3: TGTGCCAGCAGCTTAGGAGAGAAGTACGAGCAGTACTTC.